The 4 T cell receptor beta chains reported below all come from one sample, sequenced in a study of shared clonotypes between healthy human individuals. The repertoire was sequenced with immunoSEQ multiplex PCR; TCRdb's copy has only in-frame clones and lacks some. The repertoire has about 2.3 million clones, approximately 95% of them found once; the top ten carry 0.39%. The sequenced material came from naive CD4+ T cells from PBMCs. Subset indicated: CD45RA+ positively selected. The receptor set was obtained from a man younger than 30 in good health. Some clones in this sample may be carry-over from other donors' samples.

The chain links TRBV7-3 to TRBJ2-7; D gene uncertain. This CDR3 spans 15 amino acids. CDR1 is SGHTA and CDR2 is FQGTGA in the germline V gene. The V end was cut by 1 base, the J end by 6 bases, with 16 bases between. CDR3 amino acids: CASSLSGMISGEQYF. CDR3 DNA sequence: TGTGCCAGCAGCTTAAGCGGCATGATCTCCGGCGAGCAGTACTTC.

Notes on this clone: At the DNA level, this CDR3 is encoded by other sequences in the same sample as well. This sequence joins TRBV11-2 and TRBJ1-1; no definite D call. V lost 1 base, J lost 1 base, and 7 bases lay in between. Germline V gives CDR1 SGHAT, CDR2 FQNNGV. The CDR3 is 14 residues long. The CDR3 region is CASSLGAGNTEAFF. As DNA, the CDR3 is TGTGCCAGCAGCTTAGGAGCAGGGAACACTGAAGCTTTCTTT.

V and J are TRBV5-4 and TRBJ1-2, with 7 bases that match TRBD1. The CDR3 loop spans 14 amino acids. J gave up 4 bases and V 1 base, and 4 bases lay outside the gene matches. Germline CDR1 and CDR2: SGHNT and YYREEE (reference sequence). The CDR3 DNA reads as TGTGCCAGCAGCTTGATGCAGGGGGGCTATGGCTACACCTTC. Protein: CASSLMQGGYGYTF.

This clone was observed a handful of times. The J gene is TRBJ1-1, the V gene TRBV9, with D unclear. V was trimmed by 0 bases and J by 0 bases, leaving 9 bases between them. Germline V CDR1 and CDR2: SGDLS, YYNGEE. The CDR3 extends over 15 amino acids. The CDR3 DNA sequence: TGTGCCAGCAGCGTAGGGCCGACGGTGAACACTGAAGCTTTCTTT. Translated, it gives CASSVGPTVNTEAFF. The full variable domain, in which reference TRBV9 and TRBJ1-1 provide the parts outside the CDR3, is DSGVTQTPKHLITATGQRVTLRCSPRSGDLSVYWYQQSLDQGLQFLIQYYNGEERAKGNILERFSAQQFPDLHSELNLSSLELGDSALYFCASSVGPTVNTEAFFGQGTRLTVV.